This TCR beta chain was documented in a study of immune cell composition in non-small cell lung cancer (dated by TCRdb to about 2017). About the study as a whole: To assign histologic subtype, which was mostly lung adenocarcinoma or squamous cell carcinoma, H&E was combined with p63, CK5, Napsin A and TTF-1 immunohistochemistry. For supplementary cohort #1, made up of 10 lung adenocarcinoma cases, paired tumour/lung TCR-beta sequencing was done and TIL populations were generated so that tumour reactivity could be assessed. A handful of tumour specimens that had TCR-beta data belonged to rare histological subtypes and were left out of the subtype comparisons. Adaptive Biotechnologies TCR-beta sequencing was carried out on 32 to 40 paired NSCLC tumour and non-adjacent lung specimens, as well as on around 25 tumour-only specimens. What the research found in general, with its limitations: Smoking pack-years did not significantly correlate with tumour TCR-beta clonality. Across 10 or so adenocarcinoma cases, the maximal tumour-associated clone frequency showed a strong correlation with TIL tumour reactivity, but overall clonality showed no such correlation. Nearly half of NSCLC cases had tumour-associated clones >0.5%, found in 33% of adenocarcinomas compared with more than 65% of squamous carcinomas. The reactivity cohort contained only around ten cases, and the tumour-reactive clones were not shown to have sequences in common with the dominant in vivo tumour-associated clones.

Note on this clone: The antigen this receptor binds is unknown. It has no much larger one-base neighbor in the sample; base qualities were not kept.

The CDR3, cysteine through phenylalanine, is 13 amino acids long. Kept here is only the CDR3 DNA, which spans 39 bases and is read in frame from base 1. The CDR1 and CDR2 encoded by the germline V gene are SGHNT and YENEEA. The germline ends are 15 bases apart after V is trimmed by 0 bases and J by 15 bases. Non-adjacent lung tissue from the same patient, taken as far from the tumour as possible and at least 3 cm away, was used for the normal lung samples. Frozen aliquots of unsorted single-cell suspensions were used for genomic DNA extraction with the QIAamp DNA kit. Tissues were received within 2 hours of resection and processed immediately into single-cell suspensions. Tissue was broken up mechanically, digested enzymatically with DNase I, collagenase I and hyaluronidase for around 31 minutes at 37 degrees C, and then filtered and RBC-lysed. TCR-beta CDR3 regions were amplified from genomic DNA by a two-step multiplex PCR, with the second step adding Illumina-compatible adaptors. As a commercial immunoSEQ service, TCR-beta immunosequencing was carried out on an Illumina platform. Per the authors' processing: Repertoires were summarised as Top 10 Clones, the percentage of T-cell templates from the ten most frequent sequences, and productive clonality. Values of productive clonality ranged from 0 to 1, with a monoclonal population indicated by a value of 1. Tumour-associated clones were defined as sequences comprising at least 0.1% of tumour T-cell templates but absent from matched non-adjacent lung, identified via log10 scatter plots. Student's t-tests were used for two-group comparisons, ANOVA was used for stages, and linear regression was used for relationships, with analyses conducted in GraphPad Prism7 and R. In its TCRdb copy, this immuneACCESS table keeps in-frame sequences only and misses some clones. Where compared with another copy, unresolved V genes explain less than half of these, and the others have no known cause. V and J calls and clone size are copied from that table; D and trimming were computed from the DNA. The sample profile shows roughly 15,000 clones; 77% of them were found once. Of the sample, 9.8% is held by the ten largest clones.

The same data also contributed to another study, on CD4 T cells in lung cancer. The second source states: In the study, blood T cells from NSCLC patients were screened for responses to candidate mutation-encoded neoepitopes, and neoantigen-specific CD4+ T-cell clones and TCRs were isolated. Tumor and non-adjacent lung tissue were obtained from four patients undergoing curative-intent resections for stage I-III non-small cell lung cancer. The resected patients had lung adenocarcinoma or squamous cell carcinoma, were aged 60 to 69 at blood donation, and mostly were former smokers. Treatments received by the patients before blood donation included platinum chemotherapy, and some patients received nivolumab or pembrolizumab. Some blood-derived responses might be explained by in vitro priming of naive T cells or cross-reactivity rather than by memory responses to the cancer. The frequency of neoantigen-specific clonotypes in tumor resections, non-adjacent lung and cultured T-cell products was followed using TCRB deep sequencing. TCRB sequence data were analyzed with the kit provider's software, and tumor enrichment of clonotype templates was tested with Fisher's exact test.

The chain links TRBV11-3 with TRBJ2-1, with the D segment identity uncertain. Sequences were obtained from non-adjacent lung tissue. This TCR was sampled from a human donor with non-small cell lung cancer. The DNA reads TGTGCCAGCAGCTTAGAGCGAGAGACCCATCCGTTCTTC. Its amino acids are CASSLERETHPFF.